This T cell receptor (beta chain) was profiled in a study of T cell changes during pregnancy in multiple sclerosis. The germline V gene encodes CDR1 SGDLS and CDR2 YYNGEE. The CDR3 totals 20 residues. Trimming took off 4 bases at V and 2 bases at J, with 25 bases between the two ends. The table lists this clone with a count of one. Profiling relied on immunoSEQ multiplex PCR, and the TCRdb table lists in-frame clones only, not all of them. The sample lists 70,000 to 100,000 clones; over 80% were seen once. Sequencing was performed on peripheral blood, taken in the first trimester of pregnancy. The rearrangement joins TRBV9 to TRBJ2-6, with D perhaps matching TRBD1 (6 bases). This receptor was identified in a female donor with multiple sclerosis, enrolled in a pregnancy study. DNA for the CDR3: TGTGCCAGCAGCATAGCTCTTTCAGGTGGGGGCGCGGCTGGGGCCAACGTCCTGACTTTC. Its protein is CASSIALSGGGAAGANVLTF.